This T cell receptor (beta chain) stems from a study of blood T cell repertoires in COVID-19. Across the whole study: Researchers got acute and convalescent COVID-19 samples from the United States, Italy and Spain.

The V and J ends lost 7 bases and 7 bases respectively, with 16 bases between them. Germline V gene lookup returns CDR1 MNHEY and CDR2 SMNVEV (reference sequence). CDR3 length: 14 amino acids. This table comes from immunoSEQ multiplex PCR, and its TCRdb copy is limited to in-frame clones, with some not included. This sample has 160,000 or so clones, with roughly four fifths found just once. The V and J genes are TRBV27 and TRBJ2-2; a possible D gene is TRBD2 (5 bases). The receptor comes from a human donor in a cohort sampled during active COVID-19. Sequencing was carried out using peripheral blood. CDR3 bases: TGTGCCAGCAAGGCCGGGGAGACGTACGGGGAGCTGTTTTTT. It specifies CASKAGETYGELFF.